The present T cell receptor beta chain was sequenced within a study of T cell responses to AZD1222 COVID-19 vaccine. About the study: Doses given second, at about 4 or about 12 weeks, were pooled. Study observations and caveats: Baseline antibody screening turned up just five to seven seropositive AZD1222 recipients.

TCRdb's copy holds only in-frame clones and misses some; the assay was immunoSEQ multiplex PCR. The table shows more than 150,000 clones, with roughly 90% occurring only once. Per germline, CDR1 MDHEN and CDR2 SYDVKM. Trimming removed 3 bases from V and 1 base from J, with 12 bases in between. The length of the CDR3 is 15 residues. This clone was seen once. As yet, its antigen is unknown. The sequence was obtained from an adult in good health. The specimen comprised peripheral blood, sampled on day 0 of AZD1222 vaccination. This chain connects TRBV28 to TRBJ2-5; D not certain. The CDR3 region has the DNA TGTGCCAGCAGTTTTAGACCGAGTCTCCAAGAGACCCAGTACTTC. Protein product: CASSFRPSLQETQYF.